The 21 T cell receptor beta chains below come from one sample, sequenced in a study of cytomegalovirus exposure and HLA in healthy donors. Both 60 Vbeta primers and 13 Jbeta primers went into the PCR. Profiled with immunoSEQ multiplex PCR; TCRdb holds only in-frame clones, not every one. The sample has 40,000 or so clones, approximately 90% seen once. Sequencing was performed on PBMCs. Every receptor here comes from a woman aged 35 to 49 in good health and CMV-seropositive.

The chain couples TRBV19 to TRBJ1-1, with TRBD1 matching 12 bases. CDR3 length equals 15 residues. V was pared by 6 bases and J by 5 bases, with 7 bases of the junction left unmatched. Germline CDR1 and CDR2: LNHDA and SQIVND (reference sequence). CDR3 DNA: TGTGCCAGTAGCCAACCGGGACAGGGGGCGACTGAAGCTTTCTTT. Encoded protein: CASSQPGQGATEAFF.

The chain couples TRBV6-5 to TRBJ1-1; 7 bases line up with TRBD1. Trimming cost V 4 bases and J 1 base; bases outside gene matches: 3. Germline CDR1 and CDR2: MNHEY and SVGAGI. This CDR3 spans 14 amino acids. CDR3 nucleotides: TGTGCCAGCAGTTGGACAGGCCCGAACACTGAAGCTTTCTTT. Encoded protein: CASSWTGPNTEAFF.

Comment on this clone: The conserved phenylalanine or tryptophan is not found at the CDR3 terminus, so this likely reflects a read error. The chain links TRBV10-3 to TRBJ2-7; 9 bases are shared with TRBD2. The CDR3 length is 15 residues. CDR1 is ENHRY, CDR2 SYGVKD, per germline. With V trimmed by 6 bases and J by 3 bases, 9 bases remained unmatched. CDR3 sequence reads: CAIREREDPFYEQYL. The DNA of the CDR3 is TGTGCCATCAGAGAGCGGGAGGACCCCTTCTACGAGCAGTACCTC.

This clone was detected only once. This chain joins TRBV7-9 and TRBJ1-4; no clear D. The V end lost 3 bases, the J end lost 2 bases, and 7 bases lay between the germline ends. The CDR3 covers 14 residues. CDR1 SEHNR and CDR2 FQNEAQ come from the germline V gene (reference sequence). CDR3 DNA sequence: TGTGCCAGCAGCTTGTCTAGCACTAATGAAAAACTGTTTTTT. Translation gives CASSLSSTNEKLFF.

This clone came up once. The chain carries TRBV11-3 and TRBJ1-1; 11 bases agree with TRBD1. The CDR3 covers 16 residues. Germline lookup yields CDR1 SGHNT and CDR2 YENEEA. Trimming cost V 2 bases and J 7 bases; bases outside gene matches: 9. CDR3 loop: CASSLSGTGGQNEAFF. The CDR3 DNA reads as TGTGCCAGCAGCTTATCCGGGACAGGGGGTCAGAATGAAGCTTTCTTT.

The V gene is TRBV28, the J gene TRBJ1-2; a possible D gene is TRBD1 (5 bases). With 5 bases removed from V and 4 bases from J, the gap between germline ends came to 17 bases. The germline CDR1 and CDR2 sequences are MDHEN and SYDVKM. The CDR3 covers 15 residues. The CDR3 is CASSPHSRDSYGYTF. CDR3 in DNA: TGTGCCAGCAGTCCACACTCCAGGGATTCCTATGGCTACACCTTC.

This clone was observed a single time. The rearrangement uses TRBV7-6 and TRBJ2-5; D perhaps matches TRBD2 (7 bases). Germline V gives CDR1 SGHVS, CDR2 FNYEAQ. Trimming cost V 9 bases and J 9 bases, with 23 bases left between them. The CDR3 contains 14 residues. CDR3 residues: CASAGAAEGKAQYF. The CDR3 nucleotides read TGTGCCAGTGCGGGGGCCGCCGAAGGAAAGGCCCAGTACTTC.

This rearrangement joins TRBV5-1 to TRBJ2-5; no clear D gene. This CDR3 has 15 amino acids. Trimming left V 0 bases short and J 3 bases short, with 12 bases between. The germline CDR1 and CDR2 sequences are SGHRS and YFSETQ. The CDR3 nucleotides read TGCGCCAGCAGCTTGGCCCCGACTGGAAAAGAGACCCAGTACTTC. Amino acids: CASSLAPTGKETQYF.

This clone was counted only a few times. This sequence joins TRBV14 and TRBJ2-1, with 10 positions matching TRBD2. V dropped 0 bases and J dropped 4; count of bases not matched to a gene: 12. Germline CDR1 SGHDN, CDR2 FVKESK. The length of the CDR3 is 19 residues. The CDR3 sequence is CASSQETPIFSGRYNEQFF. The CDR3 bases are TGTGCCAGCAGCCAAGAAACCCCCATCTTTAGCGGGAGGTACAATGAGCAGTTCTTC.

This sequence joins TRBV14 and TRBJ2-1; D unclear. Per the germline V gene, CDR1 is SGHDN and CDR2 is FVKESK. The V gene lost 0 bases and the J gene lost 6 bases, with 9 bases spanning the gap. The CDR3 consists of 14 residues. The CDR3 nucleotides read TGTGCCAGCAGCCAAGACACAGTTATCAATGAGCAGTTCTTC. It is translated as CASSQDTVINEQFF.

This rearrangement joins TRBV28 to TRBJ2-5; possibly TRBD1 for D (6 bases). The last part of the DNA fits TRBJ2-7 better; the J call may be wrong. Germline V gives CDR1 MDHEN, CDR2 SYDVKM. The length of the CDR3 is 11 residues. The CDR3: CASGSGDEQYF. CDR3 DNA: TGTGCCAGCGGATCAGGGGACGAGCAGTACTTC.

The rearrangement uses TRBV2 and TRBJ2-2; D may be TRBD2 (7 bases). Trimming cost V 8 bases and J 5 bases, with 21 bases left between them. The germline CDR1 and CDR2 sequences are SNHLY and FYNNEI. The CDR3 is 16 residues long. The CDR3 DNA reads TGTGCCAGCCAGTGGGGGGGCCTCAAGGGGACCGGGGAGCTGTTTTTT. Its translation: CASQWGGLKGTGELFF.

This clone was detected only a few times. The CDR3: CATKPGSRASGANVLTF. Here the CDR3 DNA reads TGTGCCACCAAACCGGGAAGTAGAGCCTCTGGGGCCAACGTCCTGACTTTC. The chain is built from TRBV28 and TRBJ2-6; D is possibly TRBD2 (5 bases). The CDR3 totals 17 residues. Trimming stripped 10 bases from V and 0 bases from J, with 19 bases between. Germline CDR1 MDHEN, CDR2 SYDVKM.

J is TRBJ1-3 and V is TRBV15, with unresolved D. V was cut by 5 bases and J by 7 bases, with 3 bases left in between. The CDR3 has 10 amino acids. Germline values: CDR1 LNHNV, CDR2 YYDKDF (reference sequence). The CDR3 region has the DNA TGTGCCACCAGCGGCAACACCATATATTTT. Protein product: CATSGNTIYF.

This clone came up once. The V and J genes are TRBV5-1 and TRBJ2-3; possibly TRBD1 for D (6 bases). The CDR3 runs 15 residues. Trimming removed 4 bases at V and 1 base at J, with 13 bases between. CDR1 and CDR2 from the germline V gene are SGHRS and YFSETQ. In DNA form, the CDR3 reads TGCGCCAGCAGCGATCAGGGACACCGCACAGATACGCAGTATTTT. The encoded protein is CASSDQGHRTDTQYF.

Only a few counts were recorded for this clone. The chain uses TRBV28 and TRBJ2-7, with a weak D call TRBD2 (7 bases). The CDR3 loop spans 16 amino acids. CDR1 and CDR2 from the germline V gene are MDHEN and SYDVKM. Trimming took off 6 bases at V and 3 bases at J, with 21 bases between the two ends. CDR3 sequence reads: CASSPDRGAPFYEQYF. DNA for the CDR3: TGTGCCAGCAGCCCTGATCGGGGGGCGCCCTTCTACGAGCAGTACTTC. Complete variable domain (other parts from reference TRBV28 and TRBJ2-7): DVKVTQSSRYLVKRTGEKVFLECVQDMDHENMFWYRQDPGLGLRLIYFSYDVKMKEKGDIPEGYSVSREKKERFSLILESASTNQTSMYLCASSPDRGAPFYEQYFGPGTRLTVT.

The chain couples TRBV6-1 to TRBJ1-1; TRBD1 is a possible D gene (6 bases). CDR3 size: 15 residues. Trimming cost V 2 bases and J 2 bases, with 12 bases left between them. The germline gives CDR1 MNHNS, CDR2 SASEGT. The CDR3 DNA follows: TGTGCCAGCAGTGAATTAGGGGGAGTCAACACTGAAGCTTTCTTT. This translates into CASSELGGVNTEAFF.

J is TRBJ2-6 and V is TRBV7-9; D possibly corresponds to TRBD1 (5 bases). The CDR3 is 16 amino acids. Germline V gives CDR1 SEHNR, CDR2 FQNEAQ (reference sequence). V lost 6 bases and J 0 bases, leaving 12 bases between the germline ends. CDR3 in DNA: TGTGCCAGCAGGAAGACAGATTCCTCTGGGGCCAACGTCCTGACTTTC. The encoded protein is CASRKTDSSGANVLTF.

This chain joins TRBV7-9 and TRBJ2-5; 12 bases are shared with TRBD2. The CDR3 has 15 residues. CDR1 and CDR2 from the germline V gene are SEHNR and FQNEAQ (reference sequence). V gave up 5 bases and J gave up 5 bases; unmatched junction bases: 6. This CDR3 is CASSKWTSGIETQYF. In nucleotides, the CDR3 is TGTGCCAGCAGCAAATGGACTAGCGGGATCGAGACCCAGTACTTC.

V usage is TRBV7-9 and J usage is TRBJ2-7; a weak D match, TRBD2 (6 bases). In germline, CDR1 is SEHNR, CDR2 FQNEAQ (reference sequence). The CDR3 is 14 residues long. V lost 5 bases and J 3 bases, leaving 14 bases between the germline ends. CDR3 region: CASSLGTLNYEQYF. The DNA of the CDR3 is TGTGCCAGCAGCCTAGGGACTTTAAACTACGAGCAGTACTTC.

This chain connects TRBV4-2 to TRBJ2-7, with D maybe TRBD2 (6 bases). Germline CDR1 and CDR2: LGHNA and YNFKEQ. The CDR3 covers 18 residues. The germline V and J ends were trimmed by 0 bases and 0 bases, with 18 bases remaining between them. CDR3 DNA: TGTGCCAGCAGCCAAGATGAGTCTAGCGCGGTGAGCTCCTACGAGCAGTACTTC. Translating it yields CASSQDESSAVSSYEQYF.